Listed below are T cell receptor beta chains from one sample, sequenced in a study of cytomegalovirus exposure and HLA in healthy donors. TCRdb keeps only in-frame clones here, not all; method: immunoSEQ multiplex PCR. The data hold 55,000 or so clones, with approximately 84% observed a single time. The sequenced material came from PBMCs. The receptors derive from a man in his forties or fifties in good health and CMV-seronegative. CDR3s include the opening cysteine and the closing phenylalanine or tryptophan. The D gene is left open where the match is weak. Rows give clone size only sometimes, using once, few, many, or a class for an expanded clone.

V gene	clone size	J gene	D gene	CDR3 protein	CDR3 DNA
TRBV7-2	-	TRBJ2-5	TRBD2	CASRDLGGEGTQYF	TGTGCCAGCAGGGACTTGGGGGGGGAGGGGACCCAGTACTTC
TRBV9	-	TRBJ2-5	-	CASSLRQVGTQYF	TGTGCCAGCAGCTTAAGACAGGTGGGGACCCAGTACTTC
TRBV5-4	-	TRBJ1-1	TRBD1	CASSPKTGMNTEAFF	TGTGCCAGCAGCCCGAAGACAGGGATGAACACTGAAGCTTTCTTT
TRBV19	-	TRBJ1-1	TRBD1	CASSTRQGEAFF	TGTGCCAGTAGTACTCGACAGGGTGAAGCTTTCTTT
TRBV5-4	-	TRBJ2-1	TRBD1	CASSSPGQGYNEQFF	TGTGCCAGCAGCTCACCGGGACAGGGCTACAATGAGCAGTTCTTC
TRBV29-1	-	TRBJ2-1	-	CSVEPRRGEQFF	TGCAGCGTTGAACCCAGGAGGGGTGAGCAGTTCTTC
TRBV6-5	-	TRBJ1-2	TRBD1	CASSYSGTGDYGYTF	TGTGCCAGCAGTTACTCCGGGACAGGGGACTATGGCTACACCTTC
TRBV7-6	-	TRBJ2-5	TRBD2	CASSATRNGGKETQYF	TGTGCCAGCAGCGCCACTCGTAACGGGGGGAAAGAGACCCAGTACTTC
TRBV5-1	-	TRBJ2-3	TRBD1	CASSVMGQAGGTDTQYF	TGCGCCAGCAGCGTAATGGGACAGGCTGGTGGCACAGATACGCAGTATTTT
TRBV7-9	-	TRBJ2-7	TRBD2	CASSLEVTSGGPWQYF	TGTGCCAGCAGCTTAGAGGTAACTAGCGGGGGCCCGTGGCAGTACTTC
TRBV6-6	-	TRBJ1-2	-	CASSPKGGSYTF	TGTGCCAGCAGCCCTAAGGGAGGTAGCTACACCTTC
TRBV4-2	-	TRBJ1-5	-	CASSLHPGIPNQPQHF	TGTGCCAGCAGCCTCCACCCAGGGATCCCCAATCAGCCCCAGCATTTT
TRBV28	-	TRBJ1-1	-	CASSTTTGNTEAFF	TGTGCCAGCAGTACTACTACAGGGAACACTGAAGCTTTCTTT
TRBV7-8	-	TRBJ2-7	TRBD1	CASSLAGTGKYEQYF	TGTGCCAGCAGCTTAGCCGGGACAGGCAAATACGAGCAGTACTTC
TRBV5-1	-	TRBJ2-1	TRBD2	CASSLDGGRDEQFF	TGCGCCAGCAGCTTGGATGGGGGGAGGGATGAGCAGTTCTTC
TRBV5-1	once	TRBJ2-7	-	CASSLAGEAEQYF	TGCGCCAGCAGCTTGGCCGGAGAGGCCGAGCAGTACTTC
TRBV11-2	-	TRBJ1-2	TRBD1	CASSLGGGQGHGYTF	TGTGCCAGCAGCTTAGGTGGCGGACAGGGGCATGGCTACACCTTC
TRBV2	once	TRBJ2-5	TRBD2	CASRAGSGGAKTQYF	TGTGCCAGCAGGGCGGGTAGCGGGGGGGCGAAGACCCAGTACTTC
TRBV7-9	-	TRBJ2-5	-	CASRPTGIQETQYF	TGTGCCAGCAGACCTACAGGGATCCAAGAGACCCAGTACTTC
TRBV5-1	-	TRBJ1-1	TRBD1	CASSLGDRVNTEAFF	TGCGCCAGCAGCTTGGGGGACAGGGTGAACACTGAAGCTTTCTTT
TRBV2	-	TRBJ1-3	-	CASRTQGTGNTIYF	TGTGCCAGCAGGACCCAGGGTACTGGAAACACCATATATTTT
TRBV5-4	-	TRBJ2-7	-	CASSSGTYEQYF	TGTGCCAGCAGCTCGGGGACCTACGAGCAGTACTTC
TRBV19	-	TRBJ2-7	TRBD1	CASSIGQGYAEQYF	TGTGCCAGTAGTATCGGACAGGGGTACGCCGAGCAGTACTTC
TRBV9	few	TRBJ2-7	-	CASSALGGNYEQYF	TGTGCCAGCAGCGCCCTTGGAGGGAACTACGAGCAGTACTTC
TRBV7-9	-	TRBJ2-7	-	CASQRDYEQYF	TGTGCCTCCCAGAGGGACTACGAGCAGTACTTC
TRBV28	once	TRBJ2-1	-	CASRGRGRNEQFF	TGTGCCAGCAGGGGGAGAGGACGTAATGAGCAGTTCTTC
TRBV12-5	-	TRBJ1-1	-	CASGLVRASMNTEAFF	TGTGCTAGTGGTTTGGTTCGCGCTTCTATGAACACTGAAGCTTTCTTT
TRBV11-2	-	TRBJ2-1	TRBD2	CASSLLAGGHEQFF	TGTGCCAGCAGCTTGCTAGCGGGGGGGCATGAGCAGTTCTTC
TRBV29-1	-	TRBJ2-3	TRBD2	CSVVFSAGGADTQYF	TGCAGCGTTGTTTTCTCGGCGGGGGGGGCGGATACGCAGTATTTT
TRBV12-5	-	TRBJ2-5	TRBD2	CASGLVAGGPETQYF	TGTGCTAGTGGTTTAGTAGCGGGGGGACCCGAGACCCAGTACTTC
TRBV6-5	-	TRBJ1-5	-	CASRSTASGNQPQHF	TGTGCCAGCAGATCGACAGCCTCGGGCAATCAGCCCCAGCATTTT
TRBV6-1	-	TRBJ1-1	TRBD1	CASSQGAGSTEAFF	TGTGCCAGTTCACAGGGGGCAGGGAGCACTGAAGCTTTCTTT
TRBV7-9	-	TRBJ1-5	TRBD1	CASSTDRGNQPQHF	TGTGCCAGCAGCACCGACAGGGGGAATCAGCCCCAGCATTTT
TRBV6-1	few	TRBJ1-2	TRBD1	CASSEAGDRFYGYTF	TGTGCCAGCAGTGAAGCGGGGGACAGATTCTATGGCTACACCTTC
TRBV6-6	-	TRBJ2-3	TRBD2	CASRDGGASDTQYF	TGTGCCAGCAGGGACGGGGGGGCCTCAGATACGCAGTATTTT
TRBV7-9	-	TRBJ1-6	TRBD1	CASSPPGQNNSPLHF	TGTGCCAGCAGCCCCCCGGGACAGAATAATTCACCCCTCCACTTT
TRBV9	-	TRBJ2-2	-	CASSVLSLTGELFF	TGTGCCAGCAGCGTACTTTCTTTGACCGGGGAGCTGTTTTTT
TRBV27	few	TRBJ2-7	-	CASSLRSEGYEQYF	TGTGCCAGCAGTTTACGTTCGGAGGGCTACGAGCAGTACTTC
TRBV5-6	-	TRBJ1-6	-	CASSPPRGSSYNSPLHF	TGTGCCAGCAGCCCCCCGAGGGGGAGCTCCTATAATTCACCCCTCCACTTT
TRBV5-1	few	TRBJ1-4	-	CASSPGGENEKLFF	TGCGCCAGCAGCCCGGGTGGGGAGAATGAAAAACTGTTTTTT
TRBV27	-	TRBJ1-4	-	CASLPRGSTNEKLFF	TGTGCCAGCCTCCCACGCGGCTCAACTAATGAAAAACTGTTTTTT
TRBV10-2	once	TRBJ1-2	-	CASNGQGINFGYTF	TGCGCCAGCAACGGGCAGGGGATTAATTTTGGCTACACCTTC
TRBV6-6	-	TRBJ1-3	-	CASSDYRGTIYF	TGTGCCAGCAGTGACTACCGAGGAACCATATATTTT
TRBV10-3	once	TRBJ2-7	TRBD1	CAISDRQGSYEQYF	TGTGCCATCAGTGACCGACAGGGCTCCTACGAGCAGTACTTC
TRBV5-1	-	TRBJ1-1	TRBD1	CASRLGQGGGTEAFF	TGCGCCAGCCGGCTAGGACAGGGAGGGGGCACTGAAGCTTTCTTT
TRBV6-1	-	TRBJ1-1	TRBD1	CASKPDRGRNTEAFF	TGTGCCAGCAAACCGGACAGGGGGCGTAACACTGAAGCTTTCTTT
TRBV30	-	TRBJ2-7	TRBD2	CAGTLGGIVSYEQYF	TGTGCCGGGACTTTGGGGGGGATCGTATCCTACGAGCAGTACTTC
TRBV7-2	-	TRBJ2-7	TRBD2	CASSGTSGAYYEQYF	TGTGCCAGCAGCGGGACTAGCGGGGCGTACTACGAGCAGTACTTC
TRBV11-2	-	TRBJ2-2	TRBD1	CASSRYDRDTGELFF	TGTGCCAGCAGCCGATATGACAGGGACACCGGGGAGCTGTTTTTT
TRBV29-1	-	TRBJ2-5	-	CSVGTKETQYF	TGCAGCGTTGGGACAAAAGAGACCCAGTACTTC
TRBV7-9	-	TRBJ2-7	TRBD2	CASSSPGLAGYEQYF	TGTGCCAGCAGCTCCCCGGGACTAGCGGGGTACGAGCAGTACTTC
TRBV5-1	-	TRBJ2-5	TRBD1	CASSLVGTGGSAVETQYF	TGCGCCAGCAGCTTGGTAGGGACAGGGGGCTCTGCGGTAGAGACCCAGTACTTC
TRBV5-6	-	TRBJ2-5	TRBD2	CASSWMTSGGAVGRETQYF	TGTGCCAGCAGCTGGATGACTAGCGGGGGGGCCGTTGGACGGGAGACCCAGTACTTC
TRBV13	-	TRBJ2-2	-	CASTLGGPVTGELFF	TGTGCCAGCACCCTGGGGGGGCCCGTTACCGGGGAGCTGTTTTTT
TRBV15	-	TRBJ2-1	TRBD2	CATSYRGDSSYNEQFF	TGTGCCACCAGCTATCGGGGGGATAGCTCCTACAATGAGCAGTTCTTC